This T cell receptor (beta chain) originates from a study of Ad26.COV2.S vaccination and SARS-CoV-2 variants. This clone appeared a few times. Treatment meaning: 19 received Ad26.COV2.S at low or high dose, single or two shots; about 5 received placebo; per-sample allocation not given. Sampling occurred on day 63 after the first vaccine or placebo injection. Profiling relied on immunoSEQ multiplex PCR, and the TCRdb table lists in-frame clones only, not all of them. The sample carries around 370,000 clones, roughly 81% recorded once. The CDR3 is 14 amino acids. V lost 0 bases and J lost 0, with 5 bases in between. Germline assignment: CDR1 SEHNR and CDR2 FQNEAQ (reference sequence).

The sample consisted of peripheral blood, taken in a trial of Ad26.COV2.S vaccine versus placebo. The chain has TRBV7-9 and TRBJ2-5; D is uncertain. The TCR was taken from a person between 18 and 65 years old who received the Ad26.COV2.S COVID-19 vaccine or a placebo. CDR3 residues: CASSLAPDQETQYF. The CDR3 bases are TGTGCCAGCAGCTTAGCCCCAGACCAAGAGACCCAGTACTTC.